This T cell receptor (beta chain) was found in a study of T cells after yellow fever vaccination. MiXCR was run by TCRdb on the 5' RACE reads, yielding one entry per CDR3 protein. The sample consists of about 260,000 distinct CDR3 sequences, around 13% of them appearing once. Ten or more counts support this clonotype. This CDR3 has 14 residues. V was cut by 2 bases and J by 7 bases, with 15 bases left in between. The specimen was CD4+ T cells sorted from PBMCs, collected 45 days after the yellow fever booster vaccination. The sequence came from a young man who received the YFV17D yellow fever vaccine. V and J are TRBV12-3 or TRBV12-4 and TRBJ2-7; D not resolved. CDR3 nucleotides: TGTGCCAGCAGTTTAAGTGTGGGCACGCAGGAGCAGTACTTC. Translating gives CASSLSVGTQEQYF.